A single sample is the source of the 15 T cell receptor beta chains below, sequenced in a study of control samples from healthy donors and cancer patients. This table comes from immunoSEQ multiplex PCR, and its TCRdb copy is limited to in-frame clones, with some not included. Among 89,000 or so clones listed, around 87% were seen once. Sequencing was done on a sample of blood. The receptors come from a middle-aged man in good health.

The V gene is TRBV24-1, the J gene TRBJ1-1; D perhaps matches TRBD1 (5 bases). The V gene's germline CDR1 is KGHDR and CDR2 SFDVKD. V was cut by 6 bases and J by 0 bases, with 7 bases left in between. The CDR3 has 13 residues. The CDR3 DNA reads TGTGCCACCAGTAAGGGGATGAACACTGAAGCTTTCTTT. This translates into CATSKGMNTEAFF.

This clone was detected only once. The V and J genes are TRBV27 and TRBJ2-1, with unresolved D. The CDR3 contains 17 residues. Germline V gene lookup returns CDR1 MNHEY and CDR2 SMNVEV (reference sequence). Trimming stripped 5 bases from V and 1 base from J, with 18 bases between. As DNA, the CDR3 is TGTGCCAGCAGTACGCTGACGGCGCCCCAGTCCTACAATGAGCAGTTCTTC. As protein: CASSTLTAPQSYNEQFF.

The chain combines TRBV3-1 (or the pseudogene TRBV3-2) with TRBJ1-1; a possible D gene is TRBD1 (6 bases). The ends were cut back, 1 base at V and 11 bases at J, with 17 bases in the middle. CDR3 length equals 14 residues. Germline-derived CDR1 and CDR2 are LGHDT and YNNKEL (reference sequence). DNA for the CDR3: TGTGCCAGCAGCCAAGGGGAGGTACAGGGCCCGGCTTTCTTT. It codes for CASSQGEVQGPAFF.

The gene calls are TRBV5-6 and TRBJ2-2; TRBD1 is a possible D gene (6 bases). This CDR3 has 16 residues. V was clipped by 3 bases and J by 0 bases, with 12 bases between them. Germline values: CDR1 SGHDT, CDR2 YYEEEE. CDR3 nucleotide sequence: TGTGCCAGCAGCTCCGGACAGCTCGCGAACACCGGGGAGCTGTTTTTT. It encodes CASSSGQLANTGELFF.

The V call is TRBV28, the J call TRBJ1-5; D unclear. V shed 5 bases and J shed 9 bases, with 11 bases lying between them. This CDR3 contains 12 residues. The germline gives CDR1 MDHEN, CDR2 SYDVKM. The CDR3: CASSASQRPQHF. Here the CDR3 DNA reads TGTGCCAGCAGTGCGTCGCAGAGGCCCCAGCATTTT. Looking up the rest from reference TRBV28 and TRBJ1-5 gives the full variable domain: DVKVTQSSRYLVKRTGEKVFLECVQDMDHENMFWYRQDPGLGLRLIYFSYDVKMKEKGDIPEGYSVSREKKERFSLILESASTNQTSMYLCASSASQRPQHFGDGTRLSIL.

The rearrangement joins TRBV25-1 to TRBJ2-2; TRBD2 aligns across 13 bases. The germline V gene encodes CDR1 MGHDK and CDR2 SYGVNS. The CDR3 runs to 17 residues. Trimming cost V 2 bases and J 6 bases; bases outside gene matches: 6. CDR3 sequence: CASSEGGLAGDPGELFF. DNA of the CDR3: TGTGCCAGCAGTGAAGGTGGACTAGCGGGAGACCCCGGGGAGCTGTTTTTT.

The J gene is TRBJ2-1, the V gene TRBV28; D unclear. CDR3 length equals 11 residues. Looked up from germline, CDR1 is MDHEN and CDR2 is SYDVKM. V lost 7 bases and J lost 5, with 6 bases in between. CDR3 coding DNA: TGTGCCAGCATGACGAACAATGAGCAGTTCTTC. Amino acids: CASMTNNEQFF.

The J gene is TRBJ1-1, the V gene TRBV12-3 or TRBV12-4, with unresolved D. The CDR3 covers 12 residues. The V gene lost 2 bases and the J gene lost 4 bases, with 5 bases spanning the gap. The CDR3 sequence is CASSLSGTEAFF. CDR3 DNA sequence: TGTGCCAGCAGTTTATCCGGCACTGAAGCTTTCTTT.

The chain recombines TRBV5-1 with TRBJ1-6, with TRBD1 identical over 11 bases. V lost 4 bases to trimming and J lost 8 bases; unmatched junction nucleotides: 8. Germline V gives CDR1 SGHRS, CDR2 YFSETQ. The CDR3 extends over 16 amino acids. In DNA, the CDR3 is TGCGCCAGCAGCCTAGGGACAGGGGGGCCTTATTCACCCCTCCACTTT. This codes for CASSLGTGGPYSPLHF.

The V call is TRBV21-1, the J call TRBJ2-7. TRBV21-1 is marked as a pseudogene. The CDR3 has 13 residues. CDR3 in DNA: TGTGCCAGCACCCGTGAAAGCTCCTACGAGCAGTACGTC. This translates into CASTRESSYEQYV.

Details on this clone: This CDR3 is also generated by other DNA sequences in the sample. This chain uses TRBV14 with TRBJ1-2; weak D call: TRBD1 (5 bases). Germline values: CDR1 SGHDN, CDR2 FVKESK. V lost 6 bases, J lost 3 bases, and 11 bases lay in between. The length of the CDR3 is 13 residues. The CDR3: CASSPDTDYGYTF. CDR3 sequence (DNA): TGTGCCAGCAGTCCGGACACCGACTATGGCTACACCTTC.

V and J are TRBV7-8 and TRBJ2-5; D remains unclear. Per germline, CDR1 SGHVS and CDR2 FQNEAQ. Between the trimmed V and J ends, which lost 0 bases and 0 bases, there was a span of 5 bases. The CDR3 is made up of 14 amino acids. CDR3 amino acids: CASSLALNQETQYF. The DNA of the CDR3 is TGTGCCAGCAGCTTAGCGCTCAACCAAGAGACCCAGTACTTC.

In its sample, this clone was seen once. The chain uses TRBV12-3 or TRBV12-4 and TRBJ1-1; D gene uncertain. The CDR3 is 13 amino acids. V was clipped by 5 bases and J by 4 bases, with 11 bases between them. This CDR3 is CASSVARFTEAFF. Written as DNA, the CDR3 is TGTGCCAGCAGTGTCGCCCGATTCACTGAAGCTTTCTTT.

The rearrangement links TRBV20-1 to TRBJ1-1, with D hard to call. Germline V CDR1 and CDR2: DFQATT, SNEGSKA (reference sequence). Trimming removed 3 bases at V and 0 bases at J, with 11 bases between. This CDR3 is 14 amino acids long. Written as DNA, the CDR3 is TGCAGTGCTAGTCCCCGTGGTGTGAACACTGAAGCTTTCTTT. It is translated as CSASPRGVNTEAFF.

CDR3 in amino acids: CASSEAYGRGDTQYF. DNA of the CDR3: TGCGCCAGCAGTGAGGCTTACGGGAGGGGAGATACGCAGTATTTT. The rearrangement links TRBV10-1 to TRBJ2-3, with 8 bases identical to TRBD2. J was trimmed by 5 bases and V by 2 bases; bases with no gene match: 6. Germline V gene lookup returns CDR1 WNHNN and CDR2 SYGVQD (reference sequence). The CDR3 has 15 amino acids.